The sequence of this TCR beta chain was determined in a study of tumor-infiltrating lymphocytes in primary liver carcinoma. Starting material for RNA and DNA co-extraction consisted of 20-30 mg of unsorted bulk tissue. Turning to this clonotype: The junction differs from germline at one of its ends, possibly a read error.

The CDR3 loop spans 15 amino acids. The germline CDR1 and CDR2 sequences are LGHNA and YNFKEQ. From around 520 ng of total RNA, TCR beta-specific cDNA was reverse-transcribed using a constant-region primer. Three rounds of nested multiplex PCR with slightly modified ARM-PCR produced TCR beta libraries. The first two PCR rounds used TRBV1-TRBV30 primers with a Cbeta primer, 9 to 11 cycles each. TCRdb processed the multiplex PCR reads anew with MiXCR; each CDR3 protein has one entry. The table has under 90,000 distinct CDR3 sequences, 65% to 80% seen once; the top ten hold roughly a fifth. The sample was liver tumor tissue from sampling region 1. Subset meaning: tumor region T1, superior pole. V usage is TRBV4-2 and J usage is TRBJ2-7, with TRBD2 identical over 10 bases. This TCR was sampled from a man in his forties with primary liver carcinoma and hepatitis B virus infection. The CDR3 bases are TGTGCCAGCAGCCAAACAGCGGGAGGGACCTACGAGCAGTGTTTC. Protein product: CASSQTAGGTYEQCF.